These 21 T cell receptor beta chains were sequenced from one sample in a study of chemoradiotherapy in HPV16-positive cancers. Profiled with immunoSEQ multiplex PCR; TCRdb holds only in-frame clones, not every one. The profile shows roughly 1,200 clones, 75% to 90% of them singletons. Sequenced material: tumor tissue, taken from a patient who underwent chemoradiotherapy. These receptors originate from a human donor with HPV-associated anogenital cancer.

This chain uses TRBV15 with TRBJ2-1, with TRBD2 identical over 7 bases. This CDR3 has 16 amino acids. The ends lost 3 bases at V and 3 bases at J; junction bases unmatched: 8. In germline, CDR1 is LNHNV, CDR2 YYDKDF (reference sequence). CDR3 DNA sequence: TGTGCCACCAGCAGGGGACTCTGGACTAGCTACAATGAGCAGTTCTTC. Translation gives CATSRGLWTSYNEQFF.

The rearrangement links TRBV6-1 to TRBJ2-1; D perhaps matches TRBD2 (6 bases). CDR3 size: 11 residues. V was clipped by 10 bases and J by 8 bases, with 12 bases between them. Per germline, CDR1 MNHNS and CDR2 SASEGT. CDR3 residues: CATRERHEQFF. The CDR3, as DNA: TGTGCCACCCGGGAGCGCCATGAGCAGTTCTTC.

This clone was seen a few times. This chain's CDR3 is CASVRQGNKNTEAFF. CDR3 DNA sequence: TGTGCCAGCGTAAGACAGGGGAACAAGAACACTGAAGCTTTCTTT. The chain is built from TRBV27 and TRBJ1-1; TRBD1 aligns across 8 bases. CDR1 and CDR2 (germline): MNHEY, SMNVEV (reference sequence). V dropped 8 bases and J dropped 1; count of bases not matched to a gene: 9. This CDR3 is built from 15 residues.

The V and J genes are TRBV14 and TRBJ2-7; D gene uncertain. The CDR3 extends over 13 amino acids. The germline V and J ends were trimmed by 4 bases and 6 bases, with 13 bases remaining between them. From germline, CDR1 is SGHDN and CDR2 FVKESK. The CDR3: CASSRTELSEQYF. The DNA of the CDR3 is TGTGCCAGCAGCCGAACAGAATTGAGCGAGCAGTACTTC. The full variable domain, in which reference TRBV14 and TRBJ2-7 provide the parts outside the CDR3, is EAGVTQFPSHSVIEKGQTVTLRCDPISGHDNLYWYRRVMGKEIKFLLHFVKESKQDESGMPNNRFLAERTGGTYSTLKVQPAELEDSGVYFCASSRTELSEQYFGPGTRLTVT.

J is TRBJ2-7 and V is TRBV28, with 11 bases that match TRBD2. V lost 6 bases, J lost 6 bases, and 10 bases stayed unmatched. This CDR3 spans 15 amino acids. CDR1 and CDR2 from the germline V gene are MDHEN and SYDVKM. The CDR3: CASSASLAGVTEQYF. Written as DNA, the CDR3 is TGTGCCAGCAGCGCCTCACTAGCGGGAGTAACCGAGCAGTACTTC.

The rearrangement joins TRBV6-5 to TRBJ2-5, with TRBD2 identical over 8 bases. Germline V gene lookup returns CDR1 MNHEY and CDR2 SVGAGI. Losses at the gene ends were 5 bases for V and 5 bases for J; bases not matched to a gene: 7. The CDR3 is made up of 14 amino acids. CDR3 loop: CASSGGAGGETQYF. CDR3 DNA: TGTGCCAGCAGTGGTGGCGCGGGGGGCGAGACCCAGTACTTC.

V usage is TRBV19 and J usage is TRBJ1-5; possibly TRBD1 for D (5 bases). Trimming took 5 bases from V and 7 from J, leaving 9 bases between them. CDR3 length: 12 residues. Per germline, CDR1 LNHDA and CDR2 SQIVND (reference sequence). The CDR3 loop reads CASSSRGQPQHF. The CDR3 DNA is TGTGCCAGTAGTTCAAGGGGACAGCCCCAGCATTTT.

The chain links TRBV6-5 to TRBJ1-2; 8 bases are a match to TRBD1. CDR3 length: 13 amino acids. CDR1 and CDR2 (germline): MNHEY, SVGAGI. Losses at the gene ends were 7 bases for V and 6 bases for J; bases not matched to a gene: 7. CDR3 nucleotides: TGTGCCAGCATCTCGGACAGGGCAAATGGCTACACCTTC. It is translated as CASISDRANGYTF.

The chain carries TRBV7-6 and TRBJ1-1, with 10 bases identical to TRBD1. After removal of 5 bases from V and 11 bases from J, the junction contained 8 bases not matched to a gene. Germline V gene sequence: CDR1 SGHVS, CDR2 FNYEAQ. The CDR3 is 13 residues long. The CDR3 DNA is TGTGCCAGCAGCCCCAAGGGACAGGGGTGGGCTTTCTTT. Translation gives CASSPKGQGWAFF.

CDR3 residues: CASSPGTGAGRGRQYF. The CDR3 DNA sequence: TGTGCCAGCTCACCCGGGACAGGGGCAGGGAGGGGACGGCAGTACTTC. The chain links TRBV18 to TRBJ2-7; 10 positions match TRBD1. This CDR3 spans 16 amino acids. The V and J ends lost 3 bases and 9 bases, in that order; junction bases with no gene match: 14. Germline V gene lookup returns CDR1 KGHSH and CDR2 LQKENI.

The rearrangement joins TRBV4-1 to TRBJ1-5; TRBD1 might be the D (6 bases). The CDR3 is 15 residues long. The germline CDR1 and CDR2 sequences are MGHRA and YSYEKL. The V and J ends lost 1 base and 4 bases respectively, with 11 bases between them. The DNA for the CDR3 is TGCGCCAGCAGCCAAGGGGCAGGGGAGAATCAGCCCCAGCATTTT. It specifies CASSQGAGENQPQHF.

The J gene is TRBJ2-6, the V gene TRBV5-4, with D possibly being TRBD1 (6 bases). Trimming cost V 4 bases and J 2 bases, with 10 bases left between them. In germline, CDR1 is SGHNT, CDR2 YYREEE (reference sequence). The CDR3 has 15 residues. The CDR3, as DNA: TGTGCCAGCAGCAGCAGGGGTCCTGGGGCCAACGTCCTGACTTTC. This gives the protein CASSSRGPGANVLTF. The full variable domain, rest sourced from reference TRBV5-4 and TRBJ2-6, is ETGVTQSPTHLIKTRGQQVTLRCSSQSGHNTVSWYQQALGQGPQFIFQYYREEENGRGNFPPRFSGLQFPNYSSELNVNALELDDSALYLCASSSRGPGANVLTFGAGSRLTVL.

The chain links TRBV30 to TRBJ2-1, with D hard to call. This CDR3 spans 11 amino acids. Germline lookup yields CDR1 GTSNPN and CDR2 SVGIG (reference sequence). Trimming removed 0 bases at V and 10 bases at J, with 7 bases between. The CDR3 sequence: CAWSVFWEQFF. The CDR3 DNA sequence: TGTGCCTGGAGTGTGTTCTGGGAGCAGTTCTTC.

The gene calls are TRBV7-3 and TRBJ1-2, with D possibly TRBD1 on 5 matching bases. The CDR3 is 13 amino acids. CDR1 SGHTA and CDR2 FQGTGA come from the germline V gene. Trimming removed 6 bases from V and 8 bases from J, with 16 bases in between. The CDR3 region has the DNA TGTGCCAGCAGGGCAGGGCCTCAAGGCGGCTACACCTTC. Protein: CASRAGPQGGYTF. Supplemented by reference TRBV7-3 and TRBJ1-2, the full variable domain reads GAGVSQTPSNKVTEKGKYVELRCDPISGHTALYWYRQSLGQGPEFLIYFQGTGAADDSGLPNDRFFAVRPEGSVSTLKIQRTERGDSAVYLCASRAGPQGGYTFGSGTRLTVV.

This chain uses TRBV28 with TRBJ2-3, with 11 positions matching TRBD2. CDR3 length: 19 residues. The V gene's germline CDR1 is MDHEN and CDR2 SYDVKM. V lost 4 bases, J lost 2 bases, and 14 bases stayed unmatched. This CDR3 is CASSSISFGLAGPTDTQYF. The CDR3 DNA sequence: TGTGCCAGCAGTTCGATCTCCTTCGGACTAGCGGGCCCCACAGATACGCAGTATTTT.

This chain connects TRBV9 to TRBJ2-2; no reliable D call. V gave up 1 base and J gave up 3 bases, with 10 bases separating them. Germline V gives CDR1 SGDLS, CDR2 YYNGEE. The length of the CDR3 is 15 residues. The chain's CDR3 is CASSVRVLDTGELFF. The DNA for the CDR3 is TGTGCCAGCAGCGTAAGGGTACTGGACACCGGGGAGCTGTTTTTT.

The rearrangement links TRBV11-2 to TRBJ1-2; perhaps TRBD1 as D (5 bases). Germline values: CDR1 SGHAT, CDR2 FQNNGV. This CDR3 comprises 15 residues. Between the trimmed V and J ends, which lost 5 bases and 6 bases, there was a span of 19 bases. Here the CDR3 reads CASSHGTGKGHGYTF. CDR3 coding DNA: TGTGCCAGCAGCCACGGGACGGGGAAGGGCCATGGCTACACCTTC.

Notes on this clone: Other DNA sequences of this sample code for an identical CDR3. The genes are TRBV6-6 and TRBJ1-1; 8 nucleotides agree with TRBD1. CDR1 is MNHNY, CDR2 SVGAGI, per germline (reference sequence). V dropped 4 bases and J dropped 8; count of bases not matched to a gene: 9. CDR3 length equals 14 residues. CDR3 in amino acids: CASSSGTGGREAFF. The CDR3 DNA is TGTGCCAGCAGTTCCGGGACAGGAGGCCGAGAAGCTTTCTTT.

The rearrangement joins TRBV7-9 to TRBJ2-7; tentative D call: TRBD2 (6 bases). CDR1 is SEHNR, CDR2 FQNEAQ, per germline (reference sequence). Trimming removed 5 bases at V and 3 bases at J, with 23 bases between. The CDR3 runs to 17 residues. The CDR3, as DNA: TGTGCCAGCAGCGCCCCGATCGCGGGTAGCGGCCTCTACGAGCAGTACTTC. It codes for CASSAPIAGSGLYEQYF.

This clone has only a few counts. The gene calls are TRBV27 and TRBJ2-7; D is unclear. The CDR3 length is 13 residues. Germline CDR1 MNHEY, CDR2 SMNVEV (reference sequence). V was pared by 2 bases and J by 6 bases, with 11 bases between. DNA for the CDR3: TGTGCCAGCAGTTTAGATCCCGGGTCCGAGCAGTACTTC. Its translation: CASSLDPGSEQYF.

The J gene is TRBJ1-2, the V gene TRBV6-6; possible D gene TRBD1, 5 bases. Germline V gene data show CDR1 as MNHNY and CDR2 as SVGAGI (reference sequence). V lost 2 bases and J 5 bases, leaving 12 bases between the germline ends. This CDR3 is built from 14 residues. The CDR3 DNA follows: TGTGCCAGCAGTTACCGGGACCGCCTTTATGGCTACACCTTC. As protein: CASSYRDRLYGYTF.